This TCR beta chain stems from a study of cytomegalovirus exposure and HLA in healthy donors. Study context: Within the Caucasian-associated ancestry cluster were roughly 82% of the approximately 400 genotyped donors.

PCR was performed using 60 Vbeta and 13 Jbeta primers. Measured with immunoSEQ multiplex PCR; TCRdb has only the in-frame clones, and not every one. The sample carries 150,000 or so clones, 70% to 80% recorded once. On this clone itself: What it binds is not known.

The CDR3 is made up of 14 amino acids. Germline assignment: CDR1 SGHTA and CDR2 FQGNSA. The germline V and J ends were trimmed by 5 bases and 0 bases, with 9 bases remaining between them. General observations from the study: Earlier findings revealed that most TCR beta V segments proved productive either about 87% or about 30% of the time. In vitro experiments confirmed that three CMV-associated chains were specific for CMV antigens. Cytomegalovirus-associated TCR beta chains were listed, numbering over 150.

The specimen sequenced was PBMCs. The origin of this receptor is a middle-aged man in good health and CMV-seropositive. The V and J genes are TRBV7-2 and TRBJ2-3; D possibly corresponds to TRBD1 (5 bases). CDR3 sequence (DNA): TGTGCCAGCAGCCGGACAACTAGCACAGATACGCAGTATTTT. Its translation is CASSRTTSTDTQYF.